The next 18 T cell receptor beta chains were all read from a single sample in a study of T cells in Graves' hyperthyroidism and ophthalmopathy. Using RNA transcripts as the source, TCR beta CDR3 regions were amplified. First-round RT-PCR of the TCR CDR3 relied on the HTBI primer set. TCRdb used MiXCR to reprocess the multiplex PCR reads, holding one entry per CDR3 protein. The table has 300,000 to 350,000 distinct CDR3 sequences, 15% to 20% seen once. Sequencing used blood. Receptors originate from a woman aged 40 to 55 with Graves' ophthalmopathy.

This clonotype has at least ten counts. The chain has TRBV7-2 and TRBJ2-2; possibly TRBD2 for D (5 bases). V dropped 3 bases and J dropped 6 bases, with 8 bases sitting between them. This CDR3 comprises 13 residues. Germline values: CDR1 SGHTA, CDR2 FQGNSA. The CDR3 here is CASSFQRPGELFF. The CDR3 region has the DNA TGTGCCAGCAGCTTCCAGCGGCCCGGGGAGCTGTTTTTT.

The rearrangement joins TRBV25-1 to TRBJ1-1; D is uncertain. Germline lookup yields CDR1 MGHDK and CDR2 SYGVNS. The V and J ends lost 3 bases and 2 bases respectively, with 13 bases between them. The CDR3 covers 15 residues. CDR3 DNA sequence: TGTGCCAGCAGTGATGCCCTGGGAGGAAACACTGAAGCTTTCTTT. It is translated as CASSDALGGNTEAFF.

V usage is TRBV6-1 and J usage is TRBJ2-2, with D unresolved. The V and J ends lost 1 base and 3 bases respectively, with 6 bases between them. The length of the CDR3 is 14 residues. Germline assignment: CDR1 MNHNS and CDR2 SASEGT. This CDR3 is CASSEGHYTGELFF. The CDR3 coding sequence is TGTGCCAGCAGTGAAGGACACTACACCGGGGAGCTGTTTTTT.

There are many counts of this clonotype. The CDR3 nucleotides are TGTGCCAGCAGCCCCACCGGAACACGCTCCTACGAGCAGTACTTC. It yields the protein CASSPTGTRSYEQYF. The gene calls are TRBV7-9 and TRBJ2-7; D remains ambiguous. The V gene's germline CDR1 is SEHNR and CDR2 FQNEAQ (reference sequence). The CDR3 runs 15 residues. Trimming removed 5 bases at V and 0 bases at J, with 14 bases between.

This clonotype has a handful of counts. The chain is built from TRBV2 and TRBJ1-6; D call uncertain. The germline V gene encodes CDR1 SNHLY and CDR2 FYNNEI. Trimming pared 6 bases from V and 7 bases from J, leaving 7 bases between. The CDR3 loop spans 12 amino acids. The CDR3 region is CASRRTNSPLHF. For the CDR3, the DNA is TGTGCCAGCAGAAGGACCAATTCACCCCTCCACTTT.

This clonotype occurred many times. This chain links TRBV19 with TRBJ1-2; no clear D gene. Trimming left V 3 bases short and J 1 base short, with 15 bases between. CDR1 and CDR2 from the germline V gene are LNHDA and SQIVND (reference sequence). The CDR3 consists of 16 residues. CDR3 bases: TGTGCCAGTAGTATCTTCCCCTCTCGGAATAACTATGGCTACACCTTC. It yields the protein CASSIFPSRNNYGYTF. Full variable domain (remainder filled in from reference TRBV19 and TRBJ1-2): DGGITQSPKYLFRKEGQNVTLSCEQNLNHDAMYWYRQDPGQGLRLIYYSQIVNDFQKGDIAEGYSVSREKKESFPLTVTSAQKNPTAFYLCASSIFPSRNNYGYTFGSGTRLTVV.

J is TRBJ1-2 and V is TRBV28, with TRBD1 matching over 8 bases. CDR1 and CDR2 from the germline V gene are MDHEN and SYDVKM. There are 15 residues in the CDR3. V was pared by 2 bases and J by 5 bases, with 7 bases of the junction left unmatched. The CDR3 here is CASSLPGQVQYGYTF. Written as DNA, the CDR3 is TGTGCCAGCAGTTTACCGGGACAGGTGCAATATGGCTACACCTTC.

At least ten counts were recorded for this clonotype. This chain links TRBV27 with TRBJ1-2; 7 bases match TRBD1. V trimming: 5 bases; J trimming: 6 bases; junction bases outside the gene matches: 6. Germline CDR1 and CDR2: MNHEY and SMNVEV (reference sequence). There are 13 residues in the CDR3. The CDR3 sequence: CASSMAGGNGYTF. For the CDR3, the DNA is TGTGCCAGCAGTATGGCAGGGGGAAATGGCTACACCTTC.

This clonotype occurred a few times. V and J are TRBV11-3 and TRBJ2-2, with unresolved D. Germline loops: CDR1 SGHNT, CDR2 YENEEA. This CDR3 is built from 14 residues. Trimming took 0 bases from V and 7 from J, leaving 9 bases between them. The CDR3, as DNA: TGTGCCAGCAGCTTAGAGAGCAACGGCGGGGAGCTGTTTTTT. Protein sequence: CASSLESNGGELFF.

This clonotype has at least ten counts. This chain joins TRBV19 and TRBJ2-7; tentatively, D is TRBD2 (6 bases). Germline V gene lookup returns CDR1 LNHDA and CDR2 SQIVND (reference sequence). V was shortened by 3 bases and J by 6 bases, with 12 bases between the two germline ends. CDR3 length: 13 residues. The CDR3 protein is CASSMMRGSEQYF. The CDR3 coding sequence is TGTGCCAGTAGTATGATGCGGGGCAGCGAGCAGTACTTC.

Ten or more counts support this clonotype. The chain couples TRBV28 to TRBJ2-7; 9 bases fit TRBD2. Germline trimming cut 6 bases from V and 7 bases from J; bases unmatched to any gene: 7. This CDR3 is built from 13 residues. The germline CDR1 and CDR2 sequences are MDHEN and SYDVKM. CDR3 residues: CASSPAGGQEQYF. As DNA, the CDR3 is TGTGCCAGCAGCCCAGCGGGAGGACAGGAGCAGTACTTC.

This chain connects TRBV6-1 to TRBJ1-2; D is undetermined. The germline CDR1 and CDR2 sequences are MNHNS and SASEGT. Deletions cut 1 base from V and 8 bases from J, with 11 bases between. The CDR3 consists of 13 residues. The chain's CDR3 is CASSEGEGGGYTF. The CDR3, as DNA: TGTGCCAGCAGTGAAGGGGAAGGAGGGGGCTACACCTTC.

This clonotype was seen many times. The chain is built from TRBV19 and TRBJ1-5; perhaps TRBD1 as D (5 bases). There are 14 residues in the CDR3. CDR1 and CDR2 (germline): LNHDA, SQIVND (reference sequence). V shed 3 bases and J shed 5 bases, with 11 bases lying between them. The CDR3 nucleotides are TGTGCCAGTAGTATTTCAGGGTTTCATCAGCCCCAGCATTTT. Its protein is CASSISGFHQPQHF. Complete variable domain (other parts from reference TRBV19 and TRBJ1-5): DGGITQSPKYLFRKEGQNVTLSCEQNLNHDAMYWYRQDPGQGLRLIYYSQIVNDFQKGDIAEGYSVSREKKESFPLTVTSAQKNPTAFYLCASSISGFHQPQHFGDGTRLSIL.

This clonotype was found many times. The V and J genes are TRBV5-1 and TRBJ1-6; TRBD1 is a possible D gene (5 bases). The CDR3 extends over 14 amino acids. The germline V gene encodes CDR1 SGHRS and CDR2 YFSETQ. The V gene lost 4 bases and the J gene lost 9 bases, with 14 bases spanning the gap. This chain's CDR3 is CASSALGASSPLHF. CDR3 bases: TGCGCCAGCAGCGCTCTAGGGGCATCTTCACCCCTCCACTTT.

This clonotype was seen ten or more times. The chain uses TRBV28 and TRBJ1-6, with 7 bases fitting TRBD1. CDR1 and CDR2 (germline): MDHEN, SYDVKM. V gave up 8 bases and J gave up 6 bases; unmatched junction bases: 10. This CDR3 is built from 15 residues. The CDR3 DNA is TGTGCCAGCCGAAACAGGGGTCTGGCTAATTCACCCCTCCACTTT. Its translation: CASRNRGLANSPLHF.

This clonotype has a count of ten or more. The rearrangement uses TRBV30 and TRBJ1-1; possible D gene TRBD1, 6 bases. Germline CDR1 reads GTSNPN; CDR2 reads SVGIG (reference sequence). The CDR3 is 15 amino acids. V gave up 0 bases and J gave up 4 bases, with 15 bases separating them. The CDR3 protein is CAWSVLRGPGTEAFF. Written as DNA, the CDR3 is TGTGCCTGGAGTGTACTCCGGGGGCCAGGCACTGAAGCTTTCTTT. The whole variable domain, remainder taken from reference TRBV30 and TRBJ1-1, is SQTIHQWPATLVQPVGSPLSLECTVEGTSNPNLYWYRQAAGRGLQLLFYSVGIGQISSEVPQNLSASRPQDRQFILSSKKLLLSDSGFYLCAWSVLRGPGTEAFFGQGTRLTVV.

This clonotype was seen repeatedly, ten times or more. This chain joins TRBV7-2 and TRBJ2-5, with a possible D match to TRBD2 (6 bases). Germline CDR1 SGHTA, CDR2 FQGNSA. The germline V and J ends were trimmed by 4 bases and 7 bases, with 16 bases remaining between them. The CDR3 spans 14 residues. The CDR3 reads CASSSRDFTGTQYF. The CDR3 region has the DNA TGTGCCAGCAGCTCCCGGGACTTTACGGGGACCCAGTACTTC.

This clonotype turned up a few times. CDR3 sequence reads: CASNDGQGGGNQPQHF. In DNA form, the CDR3 reads TGTGCCAGCAACGATGGACAGGGAGGAGGCAATCAGCCCCAGCATTTT. The rearrangement uses TRBV2 and TRBJ1-5; 8 bases are shared with TRBD1. V lost 7 bases and J lost 2; bases outside the gene matches: 10. The CDR3 contains 16 residues. Germline values: CDR1 SNHLY, CDR2 FYNNEI.